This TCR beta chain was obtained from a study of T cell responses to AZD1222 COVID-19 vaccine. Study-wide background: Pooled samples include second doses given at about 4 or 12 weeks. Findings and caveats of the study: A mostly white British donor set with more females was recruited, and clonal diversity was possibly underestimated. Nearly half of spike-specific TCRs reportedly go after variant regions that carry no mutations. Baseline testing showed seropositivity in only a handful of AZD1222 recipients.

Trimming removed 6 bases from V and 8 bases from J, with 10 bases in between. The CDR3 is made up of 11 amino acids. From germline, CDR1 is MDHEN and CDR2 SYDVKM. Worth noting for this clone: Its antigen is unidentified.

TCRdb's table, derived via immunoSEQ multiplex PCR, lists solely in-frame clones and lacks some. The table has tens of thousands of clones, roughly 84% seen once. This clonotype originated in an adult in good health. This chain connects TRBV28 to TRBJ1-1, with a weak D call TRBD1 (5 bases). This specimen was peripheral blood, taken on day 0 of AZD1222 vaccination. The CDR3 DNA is TGTGCCAGCAGCATTAGACAGGAAGCTTTCTTT. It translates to CASSIRQEAFF. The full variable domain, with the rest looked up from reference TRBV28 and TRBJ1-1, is DVKVTQSSRYLVKRTGEKVFLECVQDMDHENMFWYRQDPGLGLRLIYFSYDVKMKEKGDIPEGYSVSREKKERFSLILESASTNQTSMYLCASSIRQEAFFGQGTRLTVV.